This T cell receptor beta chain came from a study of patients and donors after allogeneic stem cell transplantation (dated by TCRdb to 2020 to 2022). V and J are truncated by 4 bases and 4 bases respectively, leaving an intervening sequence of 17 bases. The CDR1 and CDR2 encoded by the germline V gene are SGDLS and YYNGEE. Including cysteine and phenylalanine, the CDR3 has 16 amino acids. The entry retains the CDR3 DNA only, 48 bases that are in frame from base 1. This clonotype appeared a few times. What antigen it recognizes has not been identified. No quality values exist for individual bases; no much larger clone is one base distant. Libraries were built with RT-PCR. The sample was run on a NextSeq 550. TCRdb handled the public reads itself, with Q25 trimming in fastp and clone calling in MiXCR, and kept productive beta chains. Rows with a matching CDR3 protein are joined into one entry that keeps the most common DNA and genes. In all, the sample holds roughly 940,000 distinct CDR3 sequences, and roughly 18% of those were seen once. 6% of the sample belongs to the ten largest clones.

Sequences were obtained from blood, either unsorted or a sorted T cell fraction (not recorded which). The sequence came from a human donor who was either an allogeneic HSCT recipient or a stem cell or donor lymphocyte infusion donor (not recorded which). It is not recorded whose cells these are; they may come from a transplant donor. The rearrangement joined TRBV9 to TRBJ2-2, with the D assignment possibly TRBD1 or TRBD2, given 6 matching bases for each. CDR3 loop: CASSLAPGAGTGELFF. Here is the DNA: TGTGCCAGCAGCCTCGCCCCGGGGGCGGGCACCGGGGAGCTGTTTTTT.